Listed below are T cell receptor beta chains from one sample, sequenced in a study of cytotoxic CD8 clonotypes in ibrutinib-treated CLL. Assay: immunoSEQ multiplex PCR; the TCRdb copy retains only in-frame clones and omits some. The sample lists 250,000 to 350,000 clones, roughly four fifths seen once, with around 5.1% in the top ten. Sequencing was performed on PBMCs, taken at disease progression, from a patient treated with ibrutinib. The receptors were sampled from a human donor with chronic lymphocytic leukemia. CDR3s include the opening cysteine and the closing phenylalanine or tryptophan. Fields, in order: clone size, D gene, V gene, J gene, CDR3 protein, CDR3 DNA. D genes are given only for firm matches. Not all rows give a size; the values are once, few, many and, for expanded clones, a class.

>-|TRBD1|TRBV28|TRBJ2-7
CASSFPDRARGYEQYF
TGTGCCAGCAGTTTCCCAGACAGGGCCCGAGGCTACGAGCAGTACTTC
>-|-|TRBV19|TRBJ2-1
CASRRVALYNEQFF
TGTGCCTCCCGGCGAGTAGCGCTATACAATGAGCAGTTCTTC
>-|-|TRBV5-1|TRBJ1-5
CASSLDGYSNQPQHF
TGCGCCAGCAGCTTGGATGGTTATAGCAATCAGCCCCAGCATTTT
>few|-|TRBV25-1|TRBJ2-7
CASSRGLSSYEQYF
TGTGCCAGCAGTCGGGGACTGTCCTCCTACGAGCAGTACTTC
>-|TRBD1|TRBV20-1|TRBJ1-2
CRGPTGITF
TGCAGGGGGCCGACAGGGATCACCTTC
>-|TRBD2|TRBV4-1|TRBJ2-1
CASSQVAGGPNNEQFF
TGCGCCAGCAGCCAAGTAGCGGGGGGGCCGAATAATGAGCAGTTCTTC
>-|-|TRBV5-8|TRBJ2-7
CASSFVGQAAEQYF
TGTGCCAGCAGCTTTGTGGGGCAGGCGGCCGAGCAGTACTTC
>few|-|TRBV9|TRBJ2-1
CASSARLSSNEQFF
TGTGCCAGCAGCGCCCGACTGAGTTCGAATGAGCAGTTCTTC
>-|-|TRBV2|TRBJ2-7
CASSEAKGEYF
TGTGCCAGCAGTGAAGCGAAAGGCGAGTACTTC
>-|-|TRBV5-1|TRBJ1-1
CASSLGLQAFF
TGCGCCAGCAGCTTGGGCCTACAAGCTTTCTTT
>-|TRBD1|TRBV7-2|TRBJ2-7
CASSFRQGPYEQYF
TGTGCCAGCAGCTTCCGACAGGGACCCTACGAGCAGTACTTC
>once|TRBD1|TRBV7-9|TRBJ1-5
CASSLVGQGNQPQHF
TGTGCCAGCAGCTTAGTCGGACAGGGCAATCAGCCCCAGCATTTT
>-|-|TRBV7-2|TRBJ2-5
CASSLPLETQYF
TGTGCCAGCAGCTTGCCTTTGGAGACCCAGTACTTC
>few|-|TRBV4-3|TRBJ1-1
CASSQHSLGTEAFF
TGCGCCAGCAGCCAACATTCTTTGGGCACTGAAGCTTTCTTT
>few|-|TRBV7-3|TRBJ1-3
CASSLTATGNTIYF
TGTGCCAGCAGCTTAACTGCAACGGGAAACACCATATATTTT
>-|-|TRBV5-5|TRBJ1-5
CASSLEAGRPQHF
TGTGCCAGCAGCTTGGAGGCTGGGCGGCCCCAGCATTTT
>-|-|TRBV6-1|TRBJ2-2
CASSGDGELFF
TGTGCCAGCAGTGGGGACGGGGAGCTGTTTTTT
>-|-|TRBV29-1|TRBJ1-1
CSVGDLFPTEAFF
TGCAGCGTGGGAGACCTTTTCCCCACTGAAGCTTTCTTT
>-|-|TRBV11-2|TRBJ2-3
CASSLAGFSLQYF
TGTGCCAGCAGCTTAGCGGGATTCTCTTTGCAGTATTTT
>few|-|TRBV4-3|TRBJ1-3
CASSDQGYGNTIYF
TGCGCCAGCAGCGATCAGGGCTATGGAAACACCATATATTTT
>-|-|TRBV6-1|TRBJ2-7
CASSDPGTRPREQYF
TGTGCCAGCAGTGATCCTGGAACGCGGCCTCGCGAGCAGTACTTC
>-|-|TRBV12-5|TRBJ2-2
CASGYSGPGNTGELFF
TGTGCTAGTGGTTATAGTGGGCCCGGAAACACCGGGGAGCTGTTTTTT
>-|TRBD1|TRBV10-3|TRBJ2-3
CAISDRDRGTDTQYF
TGTGCCATCAGTGACCGGGACAGGGGCACAGATACGCAGTATTTT
>-|-|TRBV28|TRBJ2-5
CASSLSRLGQETQYF
TGTGCCAGCAGTCTTTCTAGACTAGGGCAAGAGACCCAGTACTTC
>-|-|TRBV9|TRBJ1-1
CASSPPTGTYTEAFF
TGTGCCAGCAGCCCGCCGACAGGTACCTACACTGAAGCTTTCTTT
>-|-|TRBV7-6|TRBJ2-7
CASSLGGEYEQYF
TGTGCCAGCAGCCTAGGAGGGGAATACGAGCAGTACTTC
>-|-|TRBV5-1|TRBJ2-3
CASSLMVDSNTDTQYF
TGCGCCAGCAGCTTGATGGTGGACAGCAACACAGATACGCAGTATTTT
>-|-|TRBV19|TRBJ2-7
CASYAAGEGVYEQYF
TGTGCCTCCTACGCCGCGGGAGAGGGGGTCTACGAGCAGTACTTC
>-|TRBD2|TRBV4-1|TRBJ2-7
CASSRTSGIILDEQYF
TGCGCCAGCAGTCGGACTAGCGGGATAATTTTGGACGAGCAGTACTTC
>-|TRBD2|TRBV4-1|TRBJ2-3
CASSQVRIAGSSTDTQYF
TGCGCCAGCAGCCAAGTTCGAATAGCGGGAAGTAGCACAGATACGCAGTATTTT
>-|-|TRBV29-1|TRBJ1-2
CSVEGRVYGYTF
TGCAGCGTTGAGGGACGGGTCTATGGCTACACCTTC
>-|TRBD2|TRBV15|TRBJ2-5
CATSRDSAGVGETQYF
TGTGCCACCAGCAGAGATTCGGCGGGGGTGGGAGAGACCCAGTACTTC
>-|-|TRBV5-1|TRBJ1-1
CASSLIGLNTEAFF
TGCGCCAGCAGCTTAATCGGACTGAACACTGAAGCTTTCTTT
>once|TRBD2|TRBV5-1|TRBJ2-1
CASSLFTPRLSSGRRDEQFF
TGCGCCAGCAGCTTATTTACGCCCCGTTTGTCTAGCGGGAGGAGGGATGAGCAGTTCTTC
>once|-|TRBV7-9|TRBJ1-2
CASSLAPGAGDGYTF
TGTGCCAGCAGCTTAGCCCCAGGGGCAGGGGATGGCTACACCTTC
>-|-|TRBV27|TRBJ1-2
CASSLFGGYGYTF
TGTGCCAGCAGTTTATTTGGCGGGTATGGCTACACCTTC
>-|-|TRBV5-6|TRBJ2-7
CASSRVGVGEQYF
TGTGCCAGCAGCAGGGTGGGAGTGGGGGAGCAGTACTTC
>-|TRBD1|TRBV6-5|TRBJ2-5
CASRGTATKETQYF
TGTGCCAGCAGAGGGACAGCTACAAAAGAGACCCAGTACTTC
>-|-|TRBV5-1|TRBJ2-7
CASSLGSSRFSSYEQYF
TGCGCCAGCAGCTTAGGCTCGAGCCGCTTTTCCTCCTACGAGCAGTACTTC
>-|TRBD1|TRBV5-1|TRBJ2-1
CASSLGRGNSYNEQFF
TGCGCCAGCAGCTTGGGCAGGGGGAACTCCTACAATGAGCAGTTCTTC
>-|TRBD2|TRBV7-9|TRBJ2-1
CASKGGSSYNEQFF
TGTGCCAGCAAGGGCGGGAGCTCCTACAATGAGCAGTTCTTC
>-|TRBD1|TRBV7-6|TRBJ2-3
CASSYEQGFSGDTQYF
TGTGCCAGCAGTTACGAACAGGGGTTTTCGGGAGATACGCAGTATTTT
>-|-|TRBV15|TRBJ1-1
CATSPDVVNTEAFF
TGTGCCACCAGCCCTGACGTTGTGAACACTGAAGCTTTCTTT
>once|TRBD1|TRBV5-6|TRBJ2-7
CASSWDRDYEQYF
TGTGCCAGCAGCTGGGACAGGGACTACGAGCAGTACTTC
>-|TRBD1|TRBV6-5|TRBJ1-6
CASSYYRDRRNSPLHF
TGTGCCAGCAGTTACTACCGGGACAGGCGTAATTCACCCCTCCACTTT
>-|TRBD2|TRBV2|TRBJ2-7
CASGFRTSGPTYEQYF
TGTGCCAGCGGTTTTAGGACTAGCGGGCCAACCTACGAGCAGTACTTC
>few|-|TRBV7-2|TRBJ2-5
CASSLGLSETQYF
TGTGCCAGCAGCTTAGGTCTCTCTGAGACCCAGTACTTC
>-|-|TRBV7-9|TRBJ1-5
CASSPAGDNQPQHF
TGTGCCAGCAGCCCCGCGGGGGACAATCAGCCCCAGCATTTT
>-|-|TRBV27|TRBJ2-2
CASSPSSLTGELFF
TGTGCCAGCAGTCCGTCGTCCCTCACCGGGGAGCTGTTTTTT
>few|TRBD1|TRBV7-9|TRBJ2-2
CASSPDRDANTGELFF
TGTGCCAGCAGCCCCGACAGGGATGCGAACACCGGGGAGCTGTTTTTT
>-|-|TRBV5-4|TRBJ1-2
CASSLMPPGAGYGYTF
TGTGCCAGCAGCTTGATGCCGCCCGGGGCAGGATATGGCTACACCTTC